Below, 25 T cell receptor beta chains from the same sample are listed, as sequenced in a study of beta chain features in type 1 diabetes. Sequencing targeted expressed TCRB transcripts, as all isolated RNA had been reverse transcribed. Measured with immunoSEQ multiplex PCR; TCRdb has only the in-frame clones, and not every one. The sample holds 150,000 to 200,000 clones, 8% to 8.5% seen once. Overall study results and limits: Shorter TCRB CDR3s, moderately but significantly so, marked every one of the four CD4+ subsets in Type 1 diabetes patients.

These receptors have no known antigen. What was sequenced was central memory CD4+ T cells from blood. These receptors all stem from a woman aged 18 to 35 with type 1 diabetes.

V is TRBV20-1 and J is TRBJ1-1; maybe TRBD1 (5 bases). The CDR3 is made up of 11 amino acids. Trimming cost V 3 bases and J 6 bases, with 8 bases left between them. The germline gives CDR1 DFQATT, CDR2 SNEGSKA (reference sequence). In nucleotides, the CDR3 is TGCAGTGCTAGTAGGGGCGCTGAAGCTTTCTTT. Its protein is CSASRGAEAFF.

In this sample, this clone turned up a few times. A read error may produce the germline difference seen at one junction end. The chain links TRBV7-2 to TRBJ2-5; 7 bases are a match to TRBD2. The CDR3 loop spans 14 amino acids. CDR1 is SGHTA, CDR2 FQGNSA, per germline. CDR3 in amino acids: CASSIAGNQETQYF. The CDR3 DNA is TGTGCCAGCAGCATAGCGGGCAACCAAGAGACCCAGTACTTC.

The chain has TRBV28 and TRBJ2-3, with TRBD1 matching 8 bases. The CDR3 is made up of 15 amino acids. CDR1 and CDR2 from the germline V gene are MDHEN and SYDVKM. With 6 bases clipped from V and 3 bases from J, the junction kept 8 bases outside the gene matches. The CDR3 protein is CASSEFQGATDTQYF. The CDR3 DNA reads TGTGCCAGCAGCGAATTTCAGGGGGCAACAGATACGCAGTATTTT.

V gene TRBV7-9 combines with J gene TRBJ1-2; D not resolved. CDR1 SEHNR and CDR2 FQNEAQ come from the germline V gene (reference sequence). The V gene lost 0 bases and the J gene lost 4 bases, with 9 bases spanning the gap. This CDR3 is 14 amino acids long. The DNA for the CDR3 is TGTGCCAGCAGCTTAGCTTCCGGGAGCTATGGCTACACCTTC. It is translated as CASSLASGSYGYTF.

This clone has just a few counts. The rearrangement uses TRBV4-1 and TRBJ1-5; the match to TRBD1 covers 7 bases. V lost 1 base to trimming and J lost 3 bases; unmatched junction nucleotides: 6. Germline CDR1 reads MGHRA; CDR2 reads YSYEKL. CDR3 length: 16 amino acids. The CDR3 bases are TGCGCCAGCAGCCAAGGGCGGGACAGAGTCAATCAGCCCCAGCATTTT. Protein sequence: CASSQGRDRVNQPQHF.

This chain connects TRBV27 to TRBJ2-7, with D possibly being TRBD2 (7 bases). Germline V gene sequence: CDR1 MNHEY, CDR2 SMNVEV (reference sequence). The CDR3 covers 15 residues. V was trimmed by 1 base and J by 1 base, leaving 11 bases between them. CDR3 DNA: TGTGCCAGCAGTTTATGGGGGGGCGGATCCTACGAGCAGTACTTC. As protein: CASSLWGGGSYEQYF.

This clone appeared a few times. The identical CDR3 is also encoded by other nucleotide sequences in the sample. This sequence joins TRBV18 and TRBJ2-1, with 10 bases aligning to TRBD2. Germline V gene data show CDR1 as KGHSH and CDR2 as LQKENI. The CDR3 runs to 16 residues. V was clipped by 3 bases and J by 0 bases; unmatched bases: 2. The CDR3 region is CASSPPSGSSYNEQFF. The CDR3 region has the DNA TGTGCCAGCTCACCCCCTAGCGGGAGCTCCTACAATGAGCAGTTCTTC. The variable domain in full, with the rest retrieved from reference TRBV18 and TRBJ2-1, is NAGVMQNPRHLVRRRGQEARLRCSPMKGHSHVYWYRQLPEEGLKFMVYLQKENIIDESGMPKERFSAEFPKEGPSILRIQQVVRGDSAAYFCASSPPSGSSYNEQFFGPGTRLTVL.

CDR3 sequence reads: CASSTDGGTEAFF. DNA for the CDR3: TGTGCCAGCAGCACAGACGGGGGCACTGAAGCTTTCTTT. The rearrangement links TRBV6-1 to TRBJ1-1, with D tentatively TRBD1 (5 bases). The CDR3 runs 13 residues. Per germline, CDR1 MNHNS and CDR2 SASEGT. Trimming took 6 bases from V and 4 from J, leaving 12 bases between them.

To note about this clone: This may stem from a read error, because a much larger clone lies one nucleotide away. This chain links TRBV7-2 with TRBJ2-7; no definite D call. CDR1 is SGHTA, CDR2 FQGNSA, per germline. Trimming shortened V by 5 bases and J by 3 bases, and 8 bases separated the two germline ends. This CDR3 has 12 amino acids. The CDR3 sequence: CASSPQDYEQYF. For the CDR3, the DNA is TGTGCCAGCAGCCCCCAGGACTACGAGCAGTACTTC.

This clone came up a few times. The rearrangement joins TRBV25-1 to TRBJ1-4; D unclear. Trimming shortened V by 8 bases and J by 5 bases, and 9 bases separated the two germline ends. This CDR3 contains 12 residues. Germline V gives CDR1 MGHDK, CDR2 SYGVNS. The CDR3 is CASSSGNEKLFF. The CDR3 nucleotides are TGTGCCAGCTCGTCCGGGAATGAAAAACTGTTTTTT. Variable domain in full (rest from reference TRBV25-1 and TRBJ1-4): EADIYQTPRYLVIGTGKKITLECSQTMGHDKMYWYQQDPGMELHLIHYSYGVNSTEKGDLSSESTVSRIRTEHFPLTLESARPSHTSQYLCASSSGNEKLFFGSGTQLSVL.

This sequence joins TRBV21-1 and TRBJ2-7; no check of the table's D call, TRBD1, against the DNA was made. TRBV21-1 is a listed pseudogene. This CDR3 spans 15 amino acids. This chain's CDR3 is CASSSPGQGAGEQYF. DNA of the CDR3: TGTGCCAGCAGCAGCCCGGGACAGGGGGCGGGGGAGCAGTACTTC.

This clone was seen at least ten times. The chain employs TRBV5-1 and TRBJ2-7; TRBD2 matches at 7 bases. Trimming at V came to 4 bases and at J to 5 bases, leaving 3 bases not matched to a gene. The CDR3 loop spans 12 amino acids. Per germline, CDR1 SGHRS and CDR2 YFSETQ. The CDR3 region is CASSPGGHEQYF. CDR3 DNA sequence: TGCGCCAGCAGCCCGGGGGGACACGAGCAGTACTTC.

Only a few counts were recorded for this clone. The chain links TRBV18 to TRBJ1-6; 7 nucleotides align to TRBD1. From germline, CDR1 is KGHSH and CDR2 LQKENI. The V segment lost 1 base and the J segment 3 bases; nucleotides outside the gene matches: 6. CDR3 size: 17 residues. DNA of the CDR3: TGTGCCAGCTCACCACAAGAAGCAGGGGGCTATAATTCACCCCTCCACTTT. Its translation is CASSPQEAGGYNSPLHF.

In its sample, this clone was seen a few times. The gene calls are TRBV4-3 and TRBJ1-2; maybe TRBD1 (5 bases). This CDR3 comprises 15 residues. The germline gives CDR1 LGHNA, CDR2 YSLEER. V gave up 1 base and J gave up 5 bases, with 14 bases separating them. The CDR3 sequence is CASSQVGRVPYGYTF. The CDR3 DNA sequence: TGCGCCAGCAGCCAAGTAGGCAGGGTACCGTATGGCTACACCTTC.

The table lists this clone with a few counts. V and J are TRBV7-9 and TRBJ2-3; 7 bases agree with TRBD2. This CDR3 contains 14 residues. Germline V lookup: CDR1 SEHNR, CDR2 FQNEAQ (reference sequence). Germline trimming cut 3 bases from V and 3 bases from J; bases unmatched to any gene: 3. The CDR3 DNA reads TGTGCCAGCAGCTTGAGACTAGCAACAGATACGCAGTATTTT. It specifies CASSLRLATDTQYF.

This clone was counted only a few times. This chain uses TRBV4-1 with TRBJ2-4; a weak D match, TRBD2 (5 bases). From germline, CDR1 is MGHRA and CDR2 YSYEKL. The CDR3 runs 18 residues. V lost 1 base and J 1 base, leaving 17 bases between the germline ends. In DNA form, the CDR3 reads TGCGCCAGCAGCCAAGGTAGTGTCCGGGGATCGGCCAAAAACATTCAGTACTTC. Translating it yields CASSQGSVRGSAKNIQYF.

There are a few counts of this clone. The chain joins TRBV7-2 to TRBJ1-6, with D tentatively TRBD1 (6 bases). CDR3 length equals 15 residues. Germline V gene lookup returns CDR1 SGHTA and CDR2 FQGNSA. V lost 5 bases, J lost 5 bases, and 13 bases lay in between. DNA for the CDR3: TGTGCCAGCAGCGTCGAAGACAGGAATAATTCACCCCTCCACTTT. It encodes CASSVEDRNNSPLHF.

This clone has a handful of counts. The chain has TRBV28 and TRBJ2-1; 9 bases match TRBD2. The CDR3 loop spans 19 amino acids. From germline, CDR1 is MDHEN and CDR2 SYDVKM. Losses at the gene ends were 4 bases for V and 6 bases for J; bases not matched to a gene: 19. CDR3 nucleotides: TGTGCCAGCAGTTCCCCGTCTCCCCCTAAGGCGGGAGGGGGCAATGAGCAGTTCTTC. As protein: CASSSPSPPKAGGGNEQFF.

This clone turned up a few times. V and J are TRBV30 and TRBJ2-4; 7 bases fit TRBD1. V was pared by 3 bases and J by 0 bases, with 2 bases of the junction left unmatched. CDR1 is GTSNPN and CDR2 is SVGIG in the germline V gene (reference sequence). This CDR3 spans 14 amino acids. CDR3 nucleotide sequence: TGTGCCTGGAGGGACAGGCTAGCCAAAAACATTCAGTACTTC. It encodes CAWRDRLAKNIQYF.

This clone has more than one count but fewer than ten. This chain joins TRBV2 and TRBJ2-1; no clear D. V was trimmed by 6 bases and J by 12 bases, leaving 21 bases between them. CDR3 size: 14 residues. Germline loops: CDR1 SNHLY, CDR2 FYNNEI. CDR3 protein: CASSDTKTWSWQFF. CDR3 nucleotides: TGTGCCAGCAGCGATACAAAGACATGGTCTTGGCAGTTCTTC.

This clone was picked up many times. The rearrangement joins TRBV9 to TRBJ2-2; unclear D gene. V lost 1 base and J 8 bases, leaving 9 bases between the germline ends. Germline CDR1 SGDLS, CDR2 YYNGEE. The CDR3 spans 13 residues. CDR3 sequence (DNA): TGTGCCAGCAGCGTATTCGTTCTTGGGGAGCTGTTTTTT. It codes for CASSVFVLGELFF.

The chain carries TRBV28 and TRBJ2-5; D may be TRBD2 (7 bases). Gene TRBJ2-7 matches the end of the DNA better, so the J call may be wrong. Germline V gene sequence: CDR1 MDHEN, CDR2 SYDVKM. This CDR3 has 15 amino acids. CDR3 in amino acids: CASSAAGAVTYEQYF. CDR3 DNA sequence: TGTGCCAGCAGCGCGGCGGGGGCCGTCACCTACGAGCAGTACTTC.

The chain links TRBV7-2 to TRBJ1-5, with D tentatively TRBD1 (5 bases). V was trimmed by 3 bases and J by 1 base, leaving 13 bases between them. Germline values: CDR1 SGHTA, CDR2 FQGNSA. The CDR3 loop spans 16 amino acids. The CDR3 spells CASSFGGVRSNQPQHF. The CDR3 nucleotides read TGTGCCAGCAGCTTTGGAGGGGTACGCAGCAATCAGCCCCAGCATTTT.

The V call is TRBV5-6, the J call TRBJ2-7; 12 bases are shared with TRBD2. The V gene's germline CDR1 is SGHDT and CDR2 YYEEEE. The CDR3 has 15 amino acids. Trimming at V came to 0 bases and at J to 9 bases, leaving 7 bases not matched to a gene. The chain's CDR3 is CASSLGLAGVSGQYF. The CDR3 coding sequence is TGTGCCAGCAGCTTGGGACTAGCGGGAGTCTCCGGGCAGTACTTC. Using reference TRBV5-6 and TRBJ2-7 for the parts outside the CDR3, the full variable domain is DAGVTQSPTHLIKTRGQQVTLRCSPKSGHDTVSWYQQALGQGPQFIFQYYEEEERQRGNFPDRFSGHQFPNYSSELNVNALLLGDSALYLCASSLGLAGVSGQYFGPGTRLTVT.

This clone was counted a few times. This rearrangement joins TRBV6-6 to TRBJ1-3; D unresolved. The V and J ends lost 6 bases and 4 bases respectively, with 13 bases between them. The CDR3 is made up of 14 amino acids. The germline V gene has CDR1 MNHNY and CDR2 SVGAGI (reference sequence). CDR3 sequence: CASSFSMEGNTIYF. CDR3 coding DNA: TGTGCCAGCAGCTTCTCGATGGAGGGAAACACCATATATTTT.